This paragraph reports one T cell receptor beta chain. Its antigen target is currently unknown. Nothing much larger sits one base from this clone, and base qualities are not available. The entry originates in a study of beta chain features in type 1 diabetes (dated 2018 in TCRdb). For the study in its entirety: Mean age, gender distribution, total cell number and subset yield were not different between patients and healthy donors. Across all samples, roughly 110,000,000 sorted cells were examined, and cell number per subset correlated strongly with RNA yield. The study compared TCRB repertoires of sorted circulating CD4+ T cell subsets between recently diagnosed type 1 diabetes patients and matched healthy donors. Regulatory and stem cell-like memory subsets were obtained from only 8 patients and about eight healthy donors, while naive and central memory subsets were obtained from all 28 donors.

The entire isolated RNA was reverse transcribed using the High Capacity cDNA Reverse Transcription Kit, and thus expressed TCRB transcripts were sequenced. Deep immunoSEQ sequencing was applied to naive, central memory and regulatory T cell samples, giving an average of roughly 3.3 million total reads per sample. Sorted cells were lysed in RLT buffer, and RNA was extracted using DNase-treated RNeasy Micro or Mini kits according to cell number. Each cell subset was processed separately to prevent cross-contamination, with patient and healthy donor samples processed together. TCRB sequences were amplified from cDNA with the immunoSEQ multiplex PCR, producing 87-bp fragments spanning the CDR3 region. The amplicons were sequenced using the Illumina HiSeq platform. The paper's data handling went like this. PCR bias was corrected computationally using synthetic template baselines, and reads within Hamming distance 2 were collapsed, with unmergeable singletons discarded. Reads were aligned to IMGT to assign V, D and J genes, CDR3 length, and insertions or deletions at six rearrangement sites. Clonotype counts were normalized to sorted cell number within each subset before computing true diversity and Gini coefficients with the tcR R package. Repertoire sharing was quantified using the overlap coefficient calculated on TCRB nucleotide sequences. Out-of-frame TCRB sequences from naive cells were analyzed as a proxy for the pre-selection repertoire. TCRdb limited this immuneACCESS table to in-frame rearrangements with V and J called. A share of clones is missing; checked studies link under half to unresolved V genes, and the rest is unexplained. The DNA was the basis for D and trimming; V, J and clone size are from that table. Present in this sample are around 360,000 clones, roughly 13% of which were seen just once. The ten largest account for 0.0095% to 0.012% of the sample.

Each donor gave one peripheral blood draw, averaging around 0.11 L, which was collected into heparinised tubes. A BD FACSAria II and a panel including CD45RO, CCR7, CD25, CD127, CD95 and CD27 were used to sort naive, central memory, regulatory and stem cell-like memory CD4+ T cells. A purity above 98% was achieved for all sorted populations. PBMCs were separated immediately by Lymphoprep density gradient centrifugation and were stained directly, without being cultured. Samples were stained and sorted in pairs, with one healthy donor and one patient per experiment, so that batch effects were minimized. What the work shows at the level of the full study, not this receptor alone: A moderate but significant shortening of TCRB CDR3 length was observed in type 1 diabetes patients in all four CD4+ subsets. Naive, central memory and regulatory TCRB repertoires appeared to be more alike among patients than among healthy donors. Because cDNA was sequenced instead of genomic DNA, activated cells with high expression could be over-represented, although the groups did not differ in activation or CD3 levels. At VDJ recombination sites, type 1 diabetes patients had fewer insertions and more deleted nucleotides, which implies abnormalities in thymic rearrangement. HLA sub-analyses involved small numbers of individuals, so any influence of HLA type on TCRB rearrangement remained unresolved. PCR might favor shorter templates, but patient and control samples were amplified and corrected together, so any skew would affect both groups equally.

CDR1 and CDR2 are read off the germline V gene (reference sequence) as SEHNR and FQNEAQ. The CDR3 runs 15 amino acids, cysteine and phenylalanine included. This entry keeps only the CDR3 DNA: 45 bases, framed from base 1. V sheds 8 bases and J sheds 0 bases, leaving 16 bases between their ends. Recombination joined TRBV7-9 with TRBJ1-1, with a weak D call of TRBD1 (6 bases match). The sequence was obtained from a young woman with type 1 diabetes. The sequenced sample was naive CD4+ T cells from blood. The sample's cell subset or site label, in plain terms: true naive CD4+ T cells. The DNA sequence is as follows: TGTGCCAGCCGAGGGGCGACAGGCTTGAACACTGAAGCTTTCTTT. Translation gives CASRGATGLNTEAFF. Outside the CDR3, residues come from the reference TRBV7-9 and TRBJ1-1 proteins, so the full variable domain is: DTGVSQNPRHKITKRGQNVTFRCDPISEHNRLYWYRQTLGQGPEFLTYFQNEAQLEKSRLLSDRFSAERPKGSFSTLEIQRTEQGDSAMYLCASRGATGLNTEAFFGQGTRLTVV.